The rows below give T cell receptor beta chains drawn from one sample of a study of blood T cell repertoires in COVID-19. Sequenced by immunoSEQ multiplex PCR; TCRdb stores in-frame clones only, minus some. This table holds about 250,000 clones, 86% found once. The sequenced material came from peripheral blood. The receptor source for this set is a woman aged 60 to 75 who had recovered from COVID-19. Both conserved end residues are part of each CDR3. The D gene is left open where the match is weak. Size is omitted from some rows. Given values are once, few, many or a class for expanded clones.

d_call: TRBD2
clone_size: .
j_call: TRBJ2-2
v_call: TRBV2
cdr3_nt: TGTGCCAGCACCGGACTAGCGGCGTTCACCGGGGAGCTGTTTTTT
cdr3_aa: CASTGLAAFTGELFF

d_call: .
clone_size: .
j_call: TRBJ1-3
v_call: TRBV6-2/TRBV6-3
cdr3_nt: TGTGCCAGCAGTTACTCGGCGGGGAGCTCTGGAAACACCATATATTTT
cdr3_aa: CASSYSAGSSGNTIYF

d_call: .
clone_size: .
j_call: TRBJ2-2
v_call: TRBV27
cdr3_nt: TGTGCCAGCAGTTCCCGCAGCGACCCCGGGGAGCTGTTTTTT
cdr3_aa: CASSSRSDPGELFF

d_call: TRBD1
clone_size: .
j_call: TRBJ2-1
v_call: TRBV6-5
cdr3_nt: TGTGCCAGCAGGGGACAGCCTGAGGGTGAGCAGTTCTTC
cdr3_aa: CASRGQPEGEQFF

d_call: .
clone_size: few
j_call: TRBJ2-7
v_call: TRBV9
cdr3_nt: TGTGCCAGCAGCGTAGGGTCAGCGGGCCAGATCTACGAGCAGTACTTC
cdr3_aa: CASSVGSAGQIYEQYF

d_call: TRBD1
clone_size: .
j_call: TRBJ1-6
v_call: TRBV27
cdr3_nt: TGTGCCAGCAGTGGACAGGGAGCTTATTCACCCCTCCACTTT
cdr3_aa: CASSGQGAYSPLHF

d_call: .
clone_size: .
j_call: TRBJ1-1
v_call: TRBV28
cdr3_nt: TGTGCCAGCAGTCCAAGGGCCGGGGGGACTGAAGCTTTCTTT
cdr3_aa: CASSPRAGGTEAFF

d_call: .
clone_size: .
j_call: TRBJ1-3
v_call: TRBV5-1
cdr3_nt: TGCGCCAGCAGCTGGGGGACAAGTACTGGAAACACCATATATTTT
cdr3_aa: CASSWGTSTGNTIYF

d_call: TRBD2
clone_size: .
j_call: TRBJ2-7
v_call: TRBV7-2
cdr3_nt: TGTGCCAGCAGCTTAGCGAAAGCGGGGGTGTACGAGCAGTACTTC
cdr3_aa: CASSLAKAGVYEQYF

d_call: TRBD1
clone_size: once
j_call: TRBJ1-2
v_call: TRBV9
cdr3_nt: TGTGCCAGCAGCGTAGTCTCACAGGGGAACTATGGCTACACCTTC
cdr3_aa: CASSVVSQGNYGYTF

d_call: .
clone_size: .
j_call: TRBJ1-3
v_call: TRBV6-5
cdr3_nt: TGTGCCATTTGGGGGGGTCCGGGAAACACCATATATTTT
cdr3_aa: CAIWGGPGNTIYF

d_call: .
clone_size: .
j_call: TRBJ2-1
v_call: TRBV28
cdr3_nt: TGTGCCAGCTTGCAGGGGTTCGAAAATGAGCAGTTCTTC
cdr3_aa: CASLQGFENEQFF

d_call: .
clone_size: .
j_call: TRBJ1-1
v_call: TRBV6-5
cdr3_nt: TGTGCCACCAACCTCGACAGGAACACTGAAGCTTTCTTT
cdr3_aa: CATNLDRNTEAFF

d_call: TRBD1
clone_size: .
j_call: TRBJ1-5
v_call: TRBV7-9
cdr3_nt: TGTGCCAGCAGCGCGGGACAGCGCAATCAGCCCCAGCATTTT
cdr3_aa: CASSAGQRNQPQHF

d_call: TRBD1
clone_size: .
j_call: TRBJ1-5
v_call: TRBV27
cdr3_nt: TGTGCCAGCAGCCAAGGGACAGGGGGAAATCAGCCCCAGCATTTT
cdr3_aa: CASSQGTGGNQPQHF

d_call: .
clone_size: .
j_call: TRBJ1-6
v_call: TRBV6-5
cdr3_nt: TGTGCCAGCAGGGGCACCTCCTATAATTCACCCCTCCACTTT
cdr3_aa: CASRGTSYNSPLHF

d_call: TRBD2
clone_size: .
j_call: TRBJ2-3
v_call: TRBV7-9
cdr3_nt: TGTGCCAGCAGCTACGGACTAGCGGGGGACACAGATACGCAGTATTTT
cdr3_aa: CASSYGLAGDTDTQYF

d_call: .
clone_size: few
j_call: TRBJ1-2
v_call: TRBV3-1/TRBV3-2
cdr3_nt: TGTGCCAGCAGCCACGGACAGACTGATGGCTACACCTTC
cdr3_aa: CASSHGQTDGYTF

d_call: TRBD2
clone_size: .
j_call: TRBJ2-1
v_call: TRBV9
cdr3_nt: TGTGCCAGCAACAGGGGACTAGCGGGGGATTTTCTGATGAATGAGCAGTTCTTC
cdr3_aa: CASNRGLAGDFLMNEQFF

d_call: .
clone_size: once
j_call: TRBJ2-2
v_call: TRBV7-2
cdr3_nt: TGTGCCAGCAGCTCTAAGGTCGGGGGGCTGGACACCGGGGAGCTGTTTTTT
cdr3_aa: CASSSKVGGLDTGELFF

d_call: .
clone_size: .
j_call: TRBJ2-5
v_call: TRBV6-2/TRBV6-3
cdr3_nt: TGTGCCAGCAGTTACCCTAAAGGAGGGCTGGAGACCCAGTACTTC
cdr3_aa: CASSYPKGGLETQYF

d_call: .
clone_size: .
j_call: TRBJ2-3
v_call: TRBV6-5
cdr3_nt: TGTGCCAGCAGTTGGGGTAACAGGATTCGGACAGATACGCAGTATTTT
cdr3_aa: CASSWGNRIRTDTQYF

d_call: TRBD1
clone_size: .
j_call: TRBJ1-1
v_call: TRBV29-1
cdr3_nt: TGCAGCGTACGACAGGGGGACACTGAAGCTTTCTTT
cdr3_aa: CSVRQGDTEAFF

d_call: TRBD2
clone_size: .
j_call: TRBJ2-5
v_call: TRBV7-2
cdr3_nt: TGTGCCAGCAGCTTTAGCGGGGTATATCAAGAGACCCAGTACTTC
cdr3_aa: CASSFSGVYQETQYF

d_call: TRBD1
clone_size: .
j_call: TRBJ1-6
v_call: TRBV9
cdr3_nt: TGTGCCAGCAGCACTACGGACAGGGTAGCTTATTCACCCCTCCACTTT
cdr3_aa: CASSTTDRVAYSPLHF

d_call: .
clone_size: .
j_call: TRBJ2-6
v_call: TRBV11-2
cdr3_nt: TGTGCCAGCAGCTCCGACATCTTCTCTGGGGCCAACGTCCTGACTTTC
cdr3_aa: CASSSDIFSGANVLTF

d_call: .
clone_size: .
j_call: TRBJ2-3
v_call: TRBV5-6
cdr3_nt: TGTGCCAGCAGCCCCCGGGACTGGCCCACAGATACGCAGTATTTT
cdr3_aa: CASSPRDWPTDTQYF

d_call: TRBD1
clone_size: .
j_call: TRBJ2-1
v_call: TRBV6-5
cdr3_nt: TGTGCCAGCAGTACCGGGACAGTAGCATACAATGAGCAGTTCTTC
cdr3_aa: CASSTGTVAYNEQFF

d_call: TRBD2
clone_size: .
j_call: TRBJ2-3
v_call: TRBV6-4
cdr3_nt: TGTGCCAGCACAACCGGCAATACTAGCGGTGGTAATACGCAGTATTTT
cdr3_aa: CASTTGNTSGGNTQYF